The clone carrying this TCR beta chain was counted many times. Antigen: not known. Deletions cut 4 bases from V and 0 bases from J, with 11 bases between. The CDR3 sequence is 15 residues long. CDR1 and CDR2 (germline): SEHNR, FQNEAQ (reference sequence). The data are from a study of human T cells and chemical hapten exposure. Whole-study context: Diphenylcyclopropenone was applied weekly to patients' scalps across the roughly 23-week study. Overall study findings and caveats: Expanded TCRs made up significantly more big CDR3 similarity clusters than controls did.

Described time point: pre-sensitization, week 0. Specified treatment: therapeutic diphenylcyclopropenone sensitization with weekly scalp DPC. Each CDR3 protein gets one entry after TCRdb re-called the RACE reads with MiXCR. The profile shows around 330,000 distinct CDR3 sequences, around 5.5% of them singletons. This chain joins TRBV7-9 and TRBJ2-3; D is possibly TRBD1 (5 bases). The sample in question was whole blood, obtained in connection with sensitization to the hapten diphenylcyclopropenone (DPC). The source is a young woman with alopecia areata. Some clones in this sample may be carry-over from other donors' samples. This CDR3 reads CASSSLTDSTDTQYF. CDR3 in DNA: TGTGCCAGCAGCTCCCTGACAGACAGCACAGATACGCAGTATTTT.